Each of the 10 T cell receptor beta chains below was sequenced from the same sample in a study of PD-1 blockade in classical Hodgkin lymphoma. Time point noted: newly diagnosed, previously untreated cHL patient sample. By magnetic negative selection, CD4+ T cells were purified from thawed PBMCs. Sequencing was performed with immunoSEQ multiplex PCR; in TCRdb, only in-frame clones are kept and a portion is missing. Found here are more than 25,000 clones, 89% of them singletons; the top ten hold roughly 0.35%. Source material: CD4+ T cells from blood. The receptor source for this set is a human donor with classical Hodgkin lymphoma.

This sequence joins TRBV7-2 and TRBJ1-3; D uncertain. CDR3 length: 15 amino acids. Germline V gene sequence: CDR1 SGHTA, CDR2 FQGNSA. V was clipped by 5 bases and J by 0 bases, with 11 bases between them. This CDR3 reads CASSPYIGSGNTIYF. The CDR3 coding sequence is TGTGCCAGCAGCCCATACATAGGCTCTGGAAACACCATATATTTT.

V usage is TRBV5-1 and J usage is TRBJ2-7, with 8 nucleotides matching TRBD2. The CDR3 is 14 amino acids. Germline assignment: CDR1 SGHRS and CDR2 YFSETQ. With V trimmed by 4 bases and J by 2 bases, 5 bases remained unmatched. CDR3 bases: TGCGCCAGCAGCCTTAGCGGGGTCACCTACGAGCAGTACTTC. It yields the protein CASSLSGVTYEQYF.

The chain is built from TRBV27 and TRBJ2-7, with 7 bases lining up with TRBD1. V lost 2 bases and J lost 6; bases outside the gene matches: 16. The length of the CDR3 is 17 residues. The germline V gene encodes CDR1 MNHEY and CDR2 SMNVEV (reference sequence). CDR3 region: CASSLPSIDRERTEQYF. CDR3 coding DNA: TGTGCCAGCAGTTTACCCTCCATCGACAGGGAAAGAACCGAGCAGTACTTC.

The chain couples TRBV18 to TRBJ1-1, with D unresolved. Trimming left V 2 bases short and J 0 bases short, with 4 bases between. The CDR3 has 13 residues. The V gene's germline CDR1 is KGHSH and CDR2 LQKENI. This chain's CDR3 is CASSPTLNTEAFF. CDR3 bases: TGTGCCAGCTCACCAACCCTGAACACTGAAGCTTTCTTT.

This chain connects TRBV7-2 to TRBJ2-7, with 9 bases aligning to TRBD1. CDR1 SGHTA and CDR2 FQGNSA come from the germline V gene. The CDR3 is 18 amino acids. V was clipped by 1 base and J by 4 bases; unmatched bases: 14. In nucleotides, the CDR3 is TGTGCCAGCAGCTTAGGCGGAGGATCCGGGACAGGGTTGTACGAGCAGTACTTC. This encodes CASSLGGGSGTGLYEQYF.

The chain has TRBV7-2 and TRBJ1-6, with a possible D match to TRBD1 (5 bases). Germline V gene data show CDR1 as SGHTA and CDR2 as FQGNSA. V gave up 5 bases and J gave up 8 bases, with 19 bases separating them. The CDR3 extends over 16 amino acids. This CDR3 is CASSRGPRLWDSPLHF. The CDR3 DNA reads as TGTGCCAGCAGCCGGGGACCGAGACTATGGGATTCACCCCTCCACTTT.

The chain recombines TRBV18 with TRBJ2-5; possibly TRBD1 for D (5 bases). The CDR3 length is 13 residues. V was clipped by 1 base and J by 2 bases, with 5 bases between them. CDR1 is KGHSH, CDR2 LQKENI, per germline. CDR3 residues: CASSPRQQETQYF. The DNA for the CDR3 is TGTGCCAGCTCACCACGACAGCAAGAGACCCAGTACTTC.

This chain uses TRBV6-1 with TRBJ2-7, with 11 bases aligning to TRBD1. V trimming: 2 bases; J trimming: 7 bases; junction bases outside the gene matches: 7. The germline V gene encodes CDR1 MNHNS and CDR2 SASEGT. The CDR3 runs 15 residues. CDR3 sequence: CASSEPGQGGGEQYF. The CDR3, as DNA: TGTGCCAGCAGTGAACCGGGACAGGGGGGGGGAGAGCAGTACTTC.

The chain employs TRBV6-5 and TRBJ2-7; D not certain. Germline V gene sequence: CDR1 MNHEY, CDR2 SVGAGI. With 4 bases removed from V and 0 bases from J, the gap between germline ends came to 7 bases. The CDR3 has 13 amino acids. This CDR3 reads CASSLVASYEQYF. CDR3 bases: TGTGCCAGCAGTTTAGTGGCCTCCTACGAGCAGTACTTC.

V is TRBV6-5 and J is TRBJ1-1, with D uncertain. In germline, CDR1 is MNHEY, CDR2 SVGAGI. This CDR3 is 15 amino acids long. V lost 2 bases, J lost 1 base, and 11 bases lay in between. CDR3 DNA sequence: TGTGCCAGCAGTTACCCTGGCGGAGGGAACACTGAAGCTTTCTTT. This encodes CASSYPGGGNTEAFF.